The T cell receptor (beta chain) described here comes from a study of CXCR3-negative and CXCR3-positive naive CD8 T cells. UMI-tagged TRB cDNA libraries were built via 5' RACE. TCRdb re-called the 5' RACE reads and catalogs CDR3 proteins one per entry, DNA excluded. This repertoire comprises about 56,000 distinct CDR3 sequences; its ten largest clones make up 20% to 25%. Triplicates of 300,000 or so cells were sorted from each CD8+ T cell subset. Sequences were obtained from memory CD8+ T cells from blood. The receptor comes from a human donor in good health. Some clones in this sample may be carry-over from other donors' samples.

The CDR3 here is CSVVGQVQAEAFF. The J gene is TRBJ1-1, the V gene TRBV29-1. The CDR3 has 13 amino acids. The germline V gene encodes CDR1 SQVTM and CDR2 ANQGSEA.